The 2 T cell receptor beta chains below were found in one sample sequenced in a study of cytomegalovirus exposure and HLA in healthy donors. PCR involved 60 Vbeta and 13 Jbeta primers. The method was immunoSEQ multiplex PCR; TCRdb's version includes in-frame clones alone and lacks a portion of them. The repertoire holds more than 150,000 clones, around 83% seen once, with more than 1.5% in the top ten. The source material was PBMCs. These receptors were taken from a man aged 45-60 years in good health and CMV-seronegative.

This clone was found a few times. This sequence joins TRBV5-6 and TRBJ1-5, with D perhaps matching TRBD1 (6 bases). CDR3 length: 16 amino acids. The V end lost 3 bases, the J end lost 1 base, and 14 bases lay between the germline ends. CDR1 and CDR2 (germline): SGHDT, YYEEEE. The CDR3 DNA follows: TGTGCCAGCAGCTCCCAGGGGAGAGGCAGCAATCAGCCCCAGCATTTT. Translated, it gives CASSSQGRGSNQPQHF.

The chain couples TRBV7-9 to TRBJ1-1; the D is unclear. V was clipped by 4 bases and J by 0 bases, with 12 bases between them. The CDR3 runs 15 residues. In germline, CDR1 is SEHNR, CDR2 FQNEAQ (reference sequence). CDR3 coding DNA: TGTGCCAGCAGCTCCCCCAACTCATTGAACACTGAAGCTTTCTTT. It specifies CASSSPNSLNTEAFF.